Listed below are T cell receptor beta chains from one sample, sequenced in a study of cytomegalovirus exposure and HLA in healthy donors. Sequencing was performed with immunoSEQ multiplex PCR; in TCRdb, only in-frame clones are kept and a portion is missing. The table records roughly 250,000 clones, just under 85% of them present only once. Sequences were obtained from PBMCs. The receptors originated from a woman between 35 and 50 years old in good health and CMV-seropositive. CDR3s include the opening cysteine and the closing phenylalanine or tryptophan. Each record gives: clone size, V gene, D gene, J gene, CDR3 DNA, CDR3 protein. D genes are given only for firm matches. Size is omitted from some rows. Given values are once, few, many or a class for expanded clones.

>.|TRBV30|.|TRBJ2-5
TGTGCCTGGAGTGTGGGCTTCCAAGAGACCCAGTACTTC
CAWSVGFQETQYF
>.|TRBV5-1|.|TRBJ2-7
TGCGCCAGCAGCGAACTTGGACAGATCTCCTACGAGCAGTACTTC
CASSELGQISYEQYF
>.|TRBV2|.|TRBJ1-1
TGTGCCAGTAGGGAGAGCACTGAAGCTTTCTTT
CASRESTEAFF
>.|TRBV9|.|TRBJ1-1
TGTGCCAGCAGCGTAGCGGGACAGAACACTGAAGCTTTCTTT
CASSVAGQNTEAFF
>.|TRBV5-4|TRBD1|TRBJ2-5
TGTGCCAGCAGCCTCGGGACAGGGAAGGAGACCCAGTACTTC
CASSLGTGKETQYF
>.|TRBV7-2|TRBD2|TRBJ2-7
TGTGCCAGCAGCTGGGATCGGTCGACTAGCGGCGCGCTCGAGCAGTACTTC
CASSWDRSTSGALEQYF
>.|TRBV7-9|.|TRBJ1-5
TGTGCCAGCAGCTTTTCGAGCTCGGATCAGCCCCAGCATTTT
CASSFSSSDQPQHF
>.|TRBV6-8|TRBD1|TRBJ2-1
TGTGCCAGCGACGGGACAGCGTACAATGAGCAGTTCTTC
CASDGTAYNEQFF
>.|TRBV4-3|.|TRBJ1-1
TGCGCCAGCAGCCAAGCCAGGAACACTGAAGCTTTCTTT
CASSQARNTEAFF
>.|TRBV5-1|.|TRBJ2-5
TGCGCCAGCAGCTTGCCGGACTTACAAGAGACCCAGTACTTC
CASSLPDLQETQYF
>.|TRBV2|.|TRBJ2-6
TGTGCCAGCGTACAGCTATCTGGGGCCAACGTCCTGACTTTC
CASVQLSGANVLTF
>.|TRBV11-1|.|TRBJ2-1
TGTGCCAGCAGCCAAACGGACAGATCCACCTACAATGAGCAGTTCTTC
CASSQTDRSTYNEQFF
>.|TRBV6-5|TRBD1|TRBJ1-2
TGTGCCAGCGCTACCCGGGACAGTCCAAACTATGGCTACACCTTC
CASATRDSPNYGYTF
>.|TRBV28|TRBD1|TRBJ1-4
TGTGCCAGCAGTTTATACTTCGACAGGGGGGGTGAAAAACTGTTTTTT
CASSLYFDRGGEKLFF
>.|TRBV28|TRBD2|TRBJ2-7
TGTGCCAGCACCCCCGGCGGGAGCCCCTACGAGCAGTACTTC
CASTPGGSPYEQYF
>few|TRBV10-3|TRBD1|TRBJ2-7
TGTGCCATCAGATCGGACAGGGGGGAGTCCTACGAGCAGTACTTC
CAIRSDRGESYEQYF
>.|TRBV5-8|TRBD1|TRBJ2-7
TGTGCCAGCAGCTTGGCGTTTGGGACAGGGGGTGGCTACGAGCAGTACTTC
CASSLAFGTGGGYEQYF
>.|TRBV4-3|.|TRBJ2-3
TGCGCCAGCAGCCAAGAGAGGGGCACAGATACGCAGTATTTT
CASSQERGTDTQYF